The rows below give T cell receptor beta chains drawn from one sample of a study of blood T cell repertoires in COVID-19. TCRdb's table, derived via immunoSEQ multiplex PCR, lists solely in-frame clones and lacks some. The sample yields 200,000 to 250,000 clones, around 87% seen once. Sequencing input: peripheral blood. These receptors all stem from a woman in her 70s with active or convalescent COVID-19. Both conserved end residues are part of each CDR3.

V: TRBV9
J: TRBJ1-3
CDR3: CASSPSLDLVGNTIYF

V: TRBV20-1
J: TRBJ2-7
CDR3: CSAPTGLEQYF

V: TRBV3-1/TRBV3-2
J: TRBJ1-1
CDR3: CASSHQIRSENTEAFF

V: TRBV6-2/TRBV6-3
J: TRBJ1-5
CDR3: CASSYSTSTGGNQPQHF

V: TRBV5-6
J: TRBJ2-1
CDR3: CASSLAPSSNEQFF

V: TRBV6-5
J: TRBJ2-3
CDR3: CASSTRGGSDTQYF

V: TRBV10-3
J: TRBJ2-1
CDR3: CAISGEVEQFF

V: TRBV5-4
J: TRBJ2-5
CDR3: CASSPELAEETQYF

V: TRBV9
J: TRBJ2-2
CDR3: CASSAGEGGELFF

V: TRBV27
J: TRBJ1-2
CDR3: CASRATGDDPYYGYTF

V: TRBV2
J: TRBJ2-3
CDR3: CAGSGGNTDTQYF

V: TRBV3-1/TRBV3-2
J: TRBJ2-1
CDR3: CASSQSSGVGNEQFF

V: TRBV6-5
J: TRBJ1-4
CDR3: CASSYEDPSTNEKLFF

V: TRBV3-1/TRBV3-2
J: TRBJ2-7
CDR3: CASQDSSYEQYF

V: TRBV6-6
J: TRBJ1-2
CDR3: CASSGQGDGYTF

V: TRBV4-3
J: TRBJ1-4
CDR3: CASSQRDRTNEKLFF

V: TRBV9
J: TRBJ1-5
CDR3: CARPTFGTGGHQPQHF

V: TRBV19
J: TRBJ1-3
CDR3: CASTLRGGRNTIYF

V: TRBV3-1/TRBV3-2
J: TRBJ2-1
CDR3: CASRSTGIYNEQFF

V: TRBV9
J: TRBJ1-4
CDR3: CASSSSGVGNEKLFF

V: TRBV4-3
J: TRBJ2-3
CDR3: CASSQADRGADTQYF

V: TRBV11-3
J: TRBJ1-1
CDR3: CASSLAFNSEAFF

V: TRBV6-5
J: TRBJ2-7
CDR3: CASRTRGDGYEQYF

V: TRBV3-1/TRBV3-2
J: TRBJ1-4
CDR3: CASSQPTGGSEKLFF

V: TRBV19
J: TRBJ1-2
CDR3: CASRQGKRYGYTF

V: TRBV10-3
J: TRBJ2-5
CDR3: CAISTPAGGGETQYF

V: TRBV3-1/TRBV3-2
J: TRBJ2-1
CDR3: CASSPGLVNNEQFF

V: TRBV11-2
J: TRBJ1-5
CDR3: CASSLDWAGGGRQPQHF

V: TRBV28
J: TRBJ1-1
CDR3: CASSLGVNTEAFF

V: TRBV4-3
J: TRBJ2-7
CDR3: CASSQDLAREQYF